This T cell receptor (beta chain) was observed in a study of beta chain features in type 1 diabetes. Findings and limits, study-wide: Reduced insertions and increased deletions marked VDJ junctions in type 1 diabetes patients. There was no resolution here of whether HLA type influences TCRB rearrangement. Possible PCR preference for shorter templates applied equally to patients and controls.

Reverse transcribing all isolated RNA meant expressed TCRB transcripts were sequenced. Using immunoSEQ multiplex PCR, the repertoire was profiled, and TCRdb retains in-frame clones only, with some absent. The repertoire holds roughly 450,000 clones, with about 15% as singletons. This CDR3 spans 15 amino acids. The V and J ends lost 0 bases and 0 bases respectively, with 9 bases between them. The germline V gene has CDR1 SGHTS and CDR2 YDEGEE. It was via CD45RO/CCR7/CD25/CD127/CD95/CD27 that CD4+ naive, central memory, regulatory and stem cell-like memory cells were sorted. Concerning this clone itself: Antigen specificity is unknown.

What was sequenced was naive CD4+ T cells from blood. The chain employs TRBV5-8 and TRBJ1-1; D unclear. The source is a man aged 25 to 40 in good health. Here the CDR3 reads CASSLGGNVNTEAFF. The CDR3 nucleotides are TGTGCCAGCAGCTTGGGGGGTAACGTGAACACTGAAGCTTTCTTT.